This T cell receptor (beta chain) appears in the sequencing data of a study of T cell responses to AZD1222 COVID-19 vaccine. Overall study findings and caveats: Among the donors, most were white British and more were female, and clonal diversity was possibly underestimated. Only six people who got AZD1222 tested seropositive at baseline.

The repertoire was sequenced with immunoSEQ multiplex PCR; TCRdb's copy has only in-frame clones and lacks some. The table has 100,000 to 150,000 clones, approximately 88% seen once; the top ten hold around 5%. Note on this clone: Its antigen remains unknown.

This TCR came from an adult in good health. The material was peripheral blood, obtained on day 0 of AZD1222 vaccination.

The CDR3 reads CASSLTGGRYEQYF. The CDR3 DNA is TGTGCCAGCAGTCTTACAGGGGGCAGGTACGAGCAGTACTTC. This rearrangement joins TRBV6-2 or TRBV6-3 to TRBJ2-7; 9 nucleotides line up with TRBD1. With V trimmed by 5 bases and J by 4 bases, 6 bases remained unmatched. Germline-derived CDR1 and CDR2 are MNHEY and SVGEGT. The CDR3 is made up of 14 amino acids.